This T cell receptor (beta chain) derives from a study of cytomegalovirus exposure and HLA in healthy donors. About the study: Caucasian-associated ancestry cluster membership applied to under 85% of 398 genotyped donors.

The PCR employed 60 Vbeta primers together with 13 Jbeta primers. TCRdb keeps only in-frame clones here, not all; method: immunoSEQ multiplex PCR. The sample lists 95,000 or so clones; roughly 79% were seen once. Turning to this clone: As yet, its antigen is unknown.

Study conclusions and caveats: The study labeled fewer than 200 TCR beta chains cytomegalovirus-associated. Apparent HLA restriction characterized most CMV-associated TCR beta chains in a later analysis.

V shed 4 bases and J 7 bases; nucleotides not matched to a gene: 6. This CDR3 contains 13 residues. Germline CDR1 and CDR2: GTSNPN and SVGIG (reference sequence). The genes are TRBV30 and TRBJ2-5; 10 bases are a match to TRBD2. The specimen was PBMCs. This TCR was sampled from a woman between 65 and 79 years old in good health and CMV-seropositive. DNA of the CDR3: TGTGCCTGGATGTCTAGCGGGAGTGGGACCCAGTACTTC. Its translation: CAWMSSGSGTQYF.